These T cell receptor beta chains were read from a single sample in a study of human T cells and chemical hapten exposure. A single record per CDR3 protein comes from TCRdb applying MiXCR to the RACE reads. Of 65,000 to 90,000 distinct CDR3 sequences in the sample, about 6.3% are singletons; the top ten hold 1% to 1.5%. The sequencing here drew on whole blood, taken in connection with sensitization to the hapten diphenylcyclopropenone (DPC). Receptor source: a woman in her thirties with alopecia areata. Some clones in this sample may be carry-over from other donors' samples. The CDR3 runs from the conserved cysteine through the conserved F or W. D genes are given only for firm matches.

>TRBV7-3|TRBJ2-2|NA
CASRRTPTGPGVHTGELFF
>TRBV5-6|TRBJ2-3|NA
CASSYGPASTDTQYF
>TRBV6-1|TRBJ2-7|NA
CASRGTGEGYGQYF
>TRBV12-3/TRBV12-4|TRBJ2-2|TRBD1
CASSFQSPSTRTGAGELFF
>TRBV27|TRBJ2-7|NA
CASSRTVNEQYF
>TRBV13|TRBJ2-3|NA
CASSVQGLTDTQYF
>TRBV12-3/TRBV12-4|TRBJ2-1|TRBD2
CASSLYLAGGPYNEQFF
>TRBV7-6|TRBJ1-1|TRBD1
CASSFQGVGAFF
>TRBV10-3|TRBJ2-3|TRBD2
CAIRRTSGGGTDTQYF
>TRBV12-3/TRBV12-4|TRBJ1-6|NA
CASSWVNSPLHF
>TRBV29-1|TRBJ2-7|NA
CSVEAGANPYEQYF
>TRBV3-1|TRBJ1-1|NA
CASSRYQQANTEAFF
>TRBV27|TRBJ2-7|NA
CASSLIHGTDEQYF
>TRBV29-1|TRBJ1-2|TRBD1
CSVRSPTGTGGYTF
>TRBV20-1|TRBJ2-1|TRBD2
CSAPSSGGAREQFF
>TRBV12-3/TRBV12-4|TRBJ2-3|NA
CASSQQANGLDTQYF
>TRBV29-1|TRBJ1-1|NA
CSAQNAEAFF
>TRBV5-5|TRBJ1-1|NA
CASSPRFGRLDTEAFF
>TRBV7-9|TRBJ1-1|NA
CASSFTVNSEAFF
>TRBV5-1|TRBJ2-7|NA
CASSLQIRSTARSSYEQYF
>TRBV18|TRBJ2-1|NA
CASSPPPGLGQFF
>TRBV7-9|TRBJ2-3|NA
CASTLRASKSTDTQYF
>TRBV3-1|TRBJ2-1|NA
CASSQVEYNEQFF
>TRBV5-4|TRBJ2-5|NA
CASRSASMAETQYF
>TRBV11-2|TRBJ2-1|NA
CASSFGAGEQFF
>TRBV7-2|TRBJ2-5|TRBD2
CASSLSPFSGGAETQYF
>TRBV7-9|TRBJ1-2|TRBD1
CASSSGTGQNYGYTF
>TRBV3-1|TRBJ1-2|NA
CASSQDFLELDTRGGYTF
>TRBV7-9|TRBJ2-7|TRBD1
CASSPGQALTYEQYF
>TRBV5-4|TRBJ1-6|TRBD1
CASSTRTGESPLHF
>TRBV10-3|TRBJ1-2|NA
CAISESGGGEYGYTF
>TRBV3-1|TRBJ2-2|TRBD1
CASNPETGGASTGELFF
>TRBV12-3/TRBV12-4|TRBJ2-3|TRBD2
CASSSFSGGGDTQYF
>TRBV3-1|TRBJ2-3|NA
CASSTGVTQYF
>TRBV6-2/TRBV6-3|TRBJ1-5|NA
CASSHPGGRTDSNQPQHF
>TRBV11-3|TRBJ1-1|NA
CASSLGQGRSLNTEAFF
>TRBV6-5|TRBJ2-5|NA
CASSPRDHQETQYF
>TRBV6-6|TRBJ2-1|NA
CASILYGRGEIDNEQFF
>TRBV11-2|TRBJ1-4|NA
CASSLLGGKLFF
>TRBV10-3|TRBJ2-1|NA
CAISPRGDEQFF
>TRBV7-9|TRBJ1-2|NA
CASSLTFSVDQYTF
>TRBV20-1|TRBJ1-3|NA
CSAGGRNSGNTIYF
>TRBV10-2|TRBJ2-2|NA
CASSESVSGIGELFF
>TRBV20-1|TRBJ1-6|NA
CSARPLIHSPLHF
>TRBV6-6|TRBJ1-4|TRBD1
CASVYRGREKLFF
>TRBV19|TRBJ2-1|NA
CASSILGGSYNEQFF
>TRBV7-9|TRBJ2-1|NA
CASSGGASEQFF
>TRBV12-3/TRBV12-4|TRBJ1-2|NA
CASPGPPLNYGYTF
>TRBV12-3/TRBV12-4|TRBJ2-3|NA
CASSGSTDTQYF
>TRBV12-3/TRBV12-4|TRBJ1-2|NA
CASSLIRRGYGYTF
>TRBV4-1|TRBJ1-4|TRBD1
CASSGPGQGEKLFF
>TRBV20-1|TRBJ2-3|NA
CSAEEGAADTQYF
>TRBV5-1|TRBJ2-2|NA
CASSLKVGGELFF
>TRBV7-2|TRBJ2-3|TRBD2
CASSRLAGSTDTQYF
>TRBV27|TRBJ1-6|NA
CASSWGLGSPLHF
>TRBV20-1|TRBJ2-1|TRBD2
CSALAGKSYNEQFF
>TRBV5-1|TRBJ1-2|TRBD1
CASSLATGEDGYTF
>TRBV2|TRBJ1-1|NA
CASSERAPNTEAFF
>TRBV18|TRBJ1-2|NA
CASSPDPSYGYTF
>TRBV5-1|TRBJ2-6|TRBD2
CASSLRPQAGGANVLTF